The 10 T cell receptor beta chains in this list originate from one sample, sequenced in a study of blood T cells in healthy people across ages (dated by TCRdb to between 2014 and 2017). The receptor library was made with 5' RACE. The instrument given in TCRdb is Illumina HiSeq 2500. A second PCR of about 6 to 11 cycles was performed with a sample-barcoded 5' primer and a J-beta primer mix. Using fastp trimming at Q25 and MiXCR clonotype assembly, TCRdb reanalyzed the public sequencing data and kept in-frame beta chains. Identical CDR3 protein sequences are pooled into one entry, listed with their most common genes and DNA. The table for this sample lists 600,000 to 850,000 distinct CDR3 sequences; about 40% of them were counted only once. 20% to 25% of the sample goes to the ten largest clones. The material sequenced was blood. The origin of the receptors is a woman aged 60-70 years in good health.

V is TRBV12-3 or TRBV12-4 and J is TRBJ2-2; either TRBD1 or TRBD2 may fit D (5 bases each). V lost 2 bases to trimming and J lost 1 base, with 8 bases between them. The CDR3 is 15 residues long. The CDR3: CASSLSGGNTGELFF. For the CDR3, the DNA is TGTGCCAGCAGTTTAAGTGGGGGGAACACCGGGGAGCTGTTTTTT.

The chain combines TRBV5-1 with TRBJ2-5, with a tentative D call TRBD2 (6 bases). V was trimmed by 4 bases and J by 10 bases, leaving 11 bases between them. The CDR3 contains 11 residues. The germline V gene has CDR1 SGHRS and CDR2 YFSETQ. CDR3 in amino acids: CASSGEEGQYF. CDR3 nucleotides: TGCGCCAGCAGCGGCGAGGAGGGCCAGTACTTC.

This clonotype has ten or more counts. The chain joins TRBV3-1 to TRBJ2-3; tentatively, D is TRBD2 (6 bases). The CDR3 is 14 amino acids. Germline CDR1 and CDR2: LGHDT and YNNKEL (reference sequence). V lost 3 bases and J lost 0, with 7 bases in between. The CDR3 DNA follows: TGTGCCAGCAGCCAGGAGGGTAGCACAGATACGCAGTATTTT. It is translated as CASSQEGSTDTQYF.

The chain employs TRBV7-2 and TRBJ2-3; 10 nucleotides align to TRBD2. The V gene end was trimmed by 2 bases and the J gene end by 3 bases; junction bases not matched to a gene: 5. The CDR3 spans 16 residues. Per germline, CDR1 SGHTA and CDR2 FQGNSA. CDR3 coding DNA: TGTGCCAGCAGCTTAATATCGGGACTAGCGACAGATACGCAGTATTTT. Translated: CASSLISGLATDTQYF.

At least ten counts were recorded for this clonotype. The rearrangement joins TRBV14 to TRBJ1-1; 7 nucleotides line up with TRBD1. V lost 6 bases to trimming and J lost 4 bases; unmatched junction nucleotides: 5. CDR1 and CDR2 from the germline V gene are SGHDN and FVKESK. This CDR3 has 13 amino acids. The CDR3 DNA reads TGTGCCAGCAGGCGACAGGGAGGCACTGAAGCTTTCTTT. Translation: CASRRQGGTEAFF.

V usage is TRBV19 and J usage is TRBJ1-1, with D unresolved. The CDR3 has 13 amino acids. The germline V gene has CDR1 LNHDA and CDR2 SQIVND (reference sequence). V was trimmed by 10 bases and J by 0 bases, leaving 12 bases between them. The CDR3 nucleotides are TGTGCCACTAGGTTTAGTATGAACACTGAAGCTTTCTTT. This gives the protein CATRFSMNTEAFF.

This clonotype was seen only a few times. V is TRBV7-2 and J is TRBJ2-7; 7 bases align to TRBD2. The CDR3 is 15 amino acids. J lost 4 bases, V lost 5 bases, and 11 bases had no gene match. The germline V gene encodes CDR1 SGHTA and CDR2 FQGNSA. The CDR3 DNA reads TGTGCCAGCAGCCCCCGGGACGGCGGGGGTTACGAGCAGTACTTC. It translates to CASSPRDGGGYEQYF.

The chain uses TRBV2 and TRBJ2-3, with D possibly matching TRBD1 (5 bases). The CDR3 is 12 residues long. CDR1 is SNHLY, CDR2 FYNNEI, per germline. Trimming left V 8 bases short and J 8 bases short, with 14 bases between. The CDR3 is CASGPQQGTQYF. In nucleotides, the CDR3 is TGTGCCAGCGGTCCACAGCAGGGTACGCAGTATTTT. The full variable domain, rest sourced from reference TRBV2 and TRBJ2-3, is EPEVTQTPSHQVTQMGQEVILRCVPISNHLYFYWYRQILGQKVEFLVSFYNNEISEKSEIFDDQFSVERPDGSNFTLKIRSTKLEDSAMYFCASGPQQGTQYFGPGTRLTVL.

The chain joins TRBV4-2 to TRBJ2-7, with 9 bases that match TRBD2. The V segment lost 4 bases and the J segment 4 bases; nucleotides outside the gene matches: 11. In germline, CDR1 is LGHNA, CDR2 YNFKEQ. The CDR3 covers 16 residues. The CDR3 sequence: CASSPIRDSGSYEQYF. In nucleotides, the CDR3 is TGTGCCAGCAGCCCCATCCGGGATAGCGGGAGTTACGAGCAGTACTTC.

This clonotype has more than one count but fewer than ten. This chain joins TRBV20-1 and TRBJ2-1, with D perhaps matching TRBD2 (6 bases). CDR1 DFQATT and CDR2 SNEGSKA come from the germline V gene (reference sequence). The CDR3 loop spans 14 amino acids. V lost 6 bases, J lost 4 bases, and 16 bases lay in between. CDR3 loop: CSALRPGAYNEQFF. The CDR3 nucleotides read TGCAGTGCCCTTCGCCCGGGAGCTTACAATGAGCAGTTCTTC.